The present T cell receptor beta chain was sequenced within a study of post-analysis software for immune sequencing data (dated by TCRdb to between 2015 and 2016). About the full investigation: Relapsing-remitting, secondary progressive and progressive-relapsing multiple sclerosis were recorded as disease courses, and subtype annotation was lacking for some patients. The patient repertoires were set against 11 previously published healthy control repertoires from donors whose ages ranged from roughly 6 to 27 years. A subset of samples was prepared in parallel using single-end sample barcoding, then pooled and co-amplified after Illumina adapter ligation. What the study reported, not specific to this receptor: Significantly higher frequencies in patients than in controls were found for a handful of TRBV segments, including TRBV5-6, TRBV5-1 and TRBV20-1. Direct clustering with F measure revealed strong co-clustering of samples prepared in the same batch, which led to a batch-effect correction. Compared with controls, multiple sclerosis patients had significantly lower normalized Chao1 diversity, a finding suggesting substantial peripheral T-cell clonal expansion. The control group was slightly older than the multiple sclerosis patient group.

The germline V gene provides CDR1 SGHTA and CDR2 FQGNSA. The CDR3 sequence holds 15 residues, the cysteine and phenylalanine included. CDR3 DNA only is kept here, 45 bases in frame from base 1. V and J are trimmed by 3 bases and 3 bases, and the gene matches miss 7 bases of the junction. According to the study, the label for this sample's time point signals: second blood draw from one MS patient after hematopoietic stem cell transplantation. To demonstrate the VDJtools post-analysis software, TCR beta repertoires were profiled from the peripheral blood of 13 young patients with multiple sclerosis. The patients with multiple sclerosis were children and adolescents between about 6 and 17 years of age. Turning to this clonotype: What this receptor recognizes is not known. No base quality values were provided; no much bigger clone lies one nucleotide off.

The library was obtained by PCR. Reads for this sample came from an Illumina HiSeq 2500. To reduce PCR and sequencing biases, unique molecular identifiers were built into the TCR beta cDNA libraries. Roughly 0.5 million cDNA molecules were obtained per 1 to 10 million input T cells, so each molecule approximated one T cell. Patient libraries were prepared and sequenced with the same protocol used for the earlier healthy control dataset. Samples belonging to the same batch were prepared together, multiplexed and sequenced on a shared HiSeq lane. From the authors' description of their analysis: MIGEC handled the raw barcoded reads, throwing out single-read molecular identifier groups before consensus assembly and CDR3 extraction. VDJtools was used for post-analysis of the clonotype tables, with diversity normalized by down-sampling every dataset to the smallest sample size. Repertoire overlap clustering matched CDR3 amino acid but not nucleotide sequences to correct batch-related cross-sample contamination. Using fastp trimming at Q25 and MiXCR clonotype assembly, TCRdb reanalyzed the public sequencing data and kept in-frame beta chains. For every CDR3 protein sequence, its rows merge into one entry that carries the most common genes and DNA. The V and J calls were determined by TCRdb, not by the authors. Within this sample are about 160,000 distinct CDR3 sequences, with 36% of them counted one time only. The ten largest clones add up to over 25% of the sample.

The source was blood, collected after autologous hematopoietic stem cell transplantation. The sequence links TRBV7-2 to TRBJ2-5; 7 of the junction bases match TRBD2. This receptor was identified in a girl aged 10 to 17 with multiple sclerosis. Donor details come from another sample of the same person, matched by shared clones. The nucleotide sequence reads as follows: TGTGCCAGCAGCTTCGATGCTAGCGGAGAAGAGACCCAGTACTTC. This yields the protein CASSFDASGEETQYF.